The rows below give T cell receptor beta chains drawn from one sample of a study of CD8 T cells in Susac syndrome. TCRdb re-derived calls from the immunoSEQ multiplex PCR reads in MiXCR, one entry per CDR3 protein. The profile shows about 130,000 distinct CDR3 sequences, roughly 80% of them singletons. The sample was CD8+ T cells from PBMCs. The receptors derive from a human donor with multiple sclerosis. Both conserved end residues are part of each CDR3. Each record gives: V gene, J gene, D gene, clone size, CDR3 DNA, CDR3 protein. A D gene is named only where the DNA matches it firmly. Size values are once, few and many counts, or a class for expanded clones, and some rows have none.

v_gene: TRBV6-1; j_gene: TRBJ2-3; d_gene: NA; abundance: NA; CDR3nt: TGTGCCAACTCCCCACTAGCAACGGCAGATACGCAGTATTTT; CDR3aa: CANSPLATADTQYF
v_gene: TRBV4-1; j_gene: TRBJ1-5; d_gene: TRBD1; abundance: few; CDR3nt: TGCGCCAGCAGCCAATGGGACAGGGATGGCAATCAGCCCCAGCATTTT; CDR3aa: CASSQWDRDGNQPQHF
v_gene: TRBV6-5; j_gene: TRBJ1-2; d_gene: NA; abundance: NA; CDR3nt: TGTGCCAGCAGTTACGGAGCGGCTGGATATGGCTACACCTTC; CDR3aa: CASSYGAAGYGYTF
v_gene: TRBV12-3/TRBV12-4; j_gene: TRBJ2-1; d_gene: TRBD2; abundance: NA; CDR3nt: TGTGCCAGCAGCGCGGGAGTCCCTGGCCTCAATGAGCAGTTCTTC; CDR3aa: CASSAGVPGLNEQFF
v_gene: TRBV6-2/TRBV6-3; j_gene: TRBJ2-1; d_gene: NA; abundance: NA; CDR3nt: TGTGCCAGCAGTTACTCGGTCGTGGGGTATTCCTACAATGAGCAGTTCTTC; CDR3aa: CASSYSVVGYSYNEQFF
v_gene: TRBV6-1; j_gene: TRBJ1-5; d_gene: NA; abundance: NA; CDR3nt: TGTGCCAGCAGGAATGGACAGTTTAGCAATCAGCCCCAGCATTTT; CDR3aa: CASRNGQFSNQPQHF
v_gene: TRBV5-1; j_gene: TRBJ1-3; d_gene: TRBD1; abundance: NA; CDR3nt: TGCGCCAGCAGCTACGACAGGGGAGCTGGAAACACCATATATTTT; CDR3aa: CASSYDRGAGNTIYF
v_gene: TRBV13; j_gene: TRBJ1-2; d_gene: NA; abundance: NA; CDR3nt: TGTGCCAGCAGCTTCCGCAGGGGCCATGGCTACACCTTC; CDR3aa: CASSFRRGHGYTF
v_gene: TRBV5-6; j_gene: TRBJ2-3; d_gene: NA; abundance: NA; CDR3nt: TGTGCCAGCAGCTCCCTTGCGGATAGCACAGATACGCAGTATTTT; CDR3aa: CASSSLADSTDTQYF
v_gene: TRBV27; j_gene: TRBJ1-5; d_gene: NA; abundance: NA; CDR3nt: TGTGCCAGCAGTTTATTTGTAGATCAGCCCCAGCATTTT; CDR3aa: CASSLFVDQPQHF
v_gene: TRBV11-3; j_gene: TRBJ2-5; d_gene: TRBD2; abundance: once; CDR3nt: TGTGCCAGCGCCGGGGAGGGGGAGACCCAGTACTTC; CDR3aa: CASAGEGETQYF
v_gene: TRBV6-5; j_gene: TRBJ2-3; d_gene: NA; abundance: NA; CDR3nt: TGTGCCAGCAGTTACTCGGTTGTAGGGGGGCCTGTCCCAGATACGCAGTATTTT; CDR3aa: CASSYSVVGGPVPDTQYF
v_gene: TRBV12-1; j_gene: TRBJ2-5; d_gene: NA; abundance: NA; CDR3nt: TGTGCCAGCAGTGAAAGGGAGGCCGTGTCCCAAGAGACCCAGTACTTC; CDR3aa: CASSEREAVSQETQYF
v_gene: TRBV18; j_gene: TRBJ1-4; d_gene: TRBD1; abundance: NA; CDR3nt: TGTGCCAGCTCACCAAACAGGGGGCTCCCATTAAATGAAAAACTGTTTTTT; CDR3aa: CASSPNRGLPLNEKLFF
v_gene: TRBV6-5; j_gene: TRBJ1-4; d_gene: NA; abundance: NA; CDR3nt: TGTGCCAGCAGTTACATAGGGGCCAGTGGTGAAAAACTGTTTTTT; CDR3aa: CASSYIGASGEKLFF
v_gene: TRBV29-1; j_gene: TRBJ2-7; d_gene: NA; abundance: NA; CDR3nt: TGCAGCGTTGGGGTCTCCTACGAGCAGTACTTC; CDR3aa: CSVGVSYEQYF
v_gene: TRBV7-9; j_gene: TRBJ2-3; d_gene: NA; abundance: NA; CDR3nt: TGTGCCAGTATTCAGGCTAGCACAGATACGCAGTATTTT; CDR3aa: CASIQASTDTQYF
v_gene: TRBV5-5; j_gene: TRBJ2-7; d_gene: NA; abundance: NA; CDR3nt: TGTGCCAGCAGCTTAGCGTGGGGATCGGACTACGAGCAGTACTTC; CDR3aa: CASSLAWGSDYEQYF
v_gene: TRBV15; j_gene: TRBJ2-1; d_gene: TRBD2; abundance: NA; CDR3nt: TGTGCCACCAGCAGAAGAATGGGACTAGCGGGAGTTCCTTCTGAGGATGAGCAGTTCTTC; CDR3aa: CATSRRMGLAGVPSEDEQFF
v_gene: TRBV7-9; j_gene: TRBJ1-4; d_gene: TRBD1; abundance: NA; CDR3nt: TGTGCCAGCAGCGTAAACAGGGGTTTGGGTGAAAAACTGTTTTTT; CDR3aa: CASSVNRGLGEKLFF
v_gene: TRBV6-5; j_gene: TRBJ1-6; d_gene: NA; abundance: NA; CDR3nt: TGTGCCAGCAGTTATATTAATTCACCCCTCCACTTT; CDR3aa: CASSYINSPLHF
v_gene: TRBV7-9; j_gene: TRBJ1-1; d_gene: NA; abundance: NA; CDR3nt: TGTGCCAGCAGCGCCCAAGACAGCTCGAACACTGAAGCTTTCTTT; CDR3aa: CASSAQDSSNTEAFF
v_gene: TRBV6-6; j_gene: TRBJ2-2; d_gene: TRBD2; abundance: NA; CDR3nt: TGTGCCAGCAGTACCGTCGGACTAGCGAAGACCGGGGAGCTGTTTTTT; CDR3aa: CASSTVGLAKTGELFF
v_gene: TRBV12-3/TRBV12-4; j_gene: TRBJ1-5; d_gene: NA; abundance: NA; CDR3nt: TGTGCCAGCAGTATTGGGACCAGGGGTGGCAATCAGCCCCAGCATTTT; CDR3aa: CASSIGTRGGNQPQHF
v_gene: TRBV15; j_gene: TRBJ2-2; d_gene: NA; abundance: NA; CDR3nt: TGTGCCACCAGCAGAGCGGGTCAGGGGCTGAACACCGGGGAGCTGTTTTTT; CDR3aa: CATSRAGQGLNTGELFF
v_gene: TRBV6-1; j_gene: TRBJ2-5; d_gene: NA; abundance: NA; CDR3nt: TGTGCCAGCAGCCGAAGTAGTTGGGCATCGGAGACCCAGTACTTC; CDR3aa: CASSRSSWASETQYF
v_gene: TRBV16; j_gene: TRBJ1-6; d_gene: NA; abundance: NA; CDR3nt: TGTGCCAGCAGCCACGGGACGGAAAATAATTCACCCCTCCACTTT; CDR3aa: CASSHGTENNSPLHF
v_gene: TRBV2; j_gene: TRBJ2-4; d_gene: TRBD1; abundance: NA; CDR3nt: TGTGCCAGCAGTGATGCGGACAGGGGTGACATTCAGTACTTC; CDR3aa: CASSDADRGDIQYF
v_gene: TRBV19; j_gene: TRBJ1-1; d_gene: TRBD1; abundance: NA; CDR3nt: TGTGCCAGTAGGACTTTGGACAGGCCGGAGAGCACTGAAGCTTTCTTT; CDR3aa: CASRTLDRPESTEAFF
v_gene: TRBV6-5; j_gene: TRBJ1-2; d_gene: TRBD1; abundance: few; CDR3nt: TGTGCCAGCAGTTACACTCCTACAGGGGGCAAGGTTGGCTACACCTTC; CDR3aa: CASSYTPTGGKVGYTF
v_gene: TRBV3-1; j_gene: TRBJ2-7; d_gene: NA; abundance: NA; CDR3nt: TGTGCCAGCAGCCATAGGGGGGCCTACGAGCAGTACTTC; CDR3aa: CASSHRGAYEQYF
v_gene: TRBV19; j_gene: TRBJ2-7; d_gene: NA; abundance: NA; CDR3nt: TGTGCCAGTAGTCCCGGAAGCTTTGGATTATCCTACGAGCAGTACTTC; CDR3aa: CASSPGSFGLSYEQYF
v_gene: TRBV19; j_gene: TRBJ1-5; d_gene: NA; abundance: NA; CDR3nt: TGTGCCAGTAGTATCTGGACAGCCAGCAATCAGCCCCAGCATTTT; CDR3aa: CASSIWTASNQPQHF
v_gene: TRBV12-3/TRBV12-4; j_gene: TRBJ2-3; d_gene: NA; abundance: NA; CDR3nt: TGTGCCAGCAGTCGGGTAGTACTAGATACGCAGTATTTT; CDR3aa: CASSRVVLDTQYF
v_gene: TRBV4-1; j_gene: TRBJ2-1; d_gene: TRBD2; abundance: few; CDR3nt: TGCGCCAGCAGCCTTCCGGGACTAGAAAATGAGCAGTTCTTC; CDR3aa: CASSLPGLENEQFF
v_gene: TRBV5-1; j_gene: TRBJ1-3; d_gene: NA; abundance: NA; CDR3nt: TGCGCCAGCAGCTTGGCAGGAAGAGCTGGAAACACCATATATTTT; CDR3aa: CASSLAGRAGNTIYF
v_gene: TRBV7-8; j_gene: TRBJ2-1; d_gene: TRBD2; abundance: NA; CDR3nt: TGTGCCAGCAGCTTGACTAGCGGGAGGGCCTGGGATGAGCAGTTCTTC; CDR3aa: CASSLTSGRAWDEQFF
v_gene: TRBV3-1; j_gene: TRBJ2-1; d_gene: TRBD1; abundance: once; CDR3nt: TGTGCCAGCAGCCCAGGCGGACAGGGAAATGAGCAGTTCTTC; CDR3aa: CASSPGGQGNEQFF
v_gene: TRBV2; j_gene: TRBJ2-2; d_gene: TRBD2; abundance: NA; CDR3nt: TGTGCCAGCTTAAGCTCCGGGACTAGCTCCTCCGAGGAGCTGTTTTTT; CDR3aa: CASLSSGTSSSEELFF
v_gene: TRBV28; j_gene: TRBJ2-3; d_gene: TRBD2; abundance: NA; CDR3nt: TGTGCCAGCAGTACAAGCGGGAGTAGAGGATGGGATACGCAGTATTTT; CDR3aa: CASSTSGSRGWDTQYF
v_gene: TRBV20-1; j_gene: TRBJ2-7; d_gene: NA; abundance: NA; CDR3nt: TGCAGTGCTAGAGATAACAGACAGGCCACCTACGAGCAGTACTTC; CDR3aa: CSARDNRQATYEQYF
v_gene: TRBV12-3/TRBV12-4; j_gene: TRBJ2-5; d_gene: TRBD2; abundance: NA; CDR3nt: TGTGCCAGCAGTTTGCCGGGGGGTTGGGAGACCCAGTACTTC; CDR3aa: CASSLPGGWETQYF
v_gene: TRBV12-3/TRBV12-4; j_gene: TRBJ2-3; d_gene: TRBD1; abundance: NA; CDR3nt: TGTGCCAGCAGCACAACAGGGGTGGCAGATACGCAGTATTTT; CDR3aa: CASSTTGVADTQYF
v_gene: TRBV12-3/TRBV12-4; j_gene: TRBJ1-1; d_gene: TRBD1; abundance: NA; CDR3nt: TGTGCCAGCAGCTTCAGGGGGCGCGTTTTAAGAAGTACTGAAGCTTTCTTT; CDR3aa: CASSFRGRVLRSTEAFF
v_gene: TRBV7-9; j_gene: TRBJ1-2; d_gene: TRBD1; abundance: NA; CDR3nt: TGTGCCAGCAGCCATGGGGACAGGGGACGAAGTGGCTACACCTTC; CDR3aa: CASSHGDRGRSGYTF
v_gene: TRBV11-2; j_gene: TRBJ2-7; d_gene: NA; abundance: NA; CDR3nt: TGTGCCAGCGGAGGAGGGACAGACTCCTACGAGCAGTACTTC; CDR3aa: CASGGGTDSYEQYF
v_gene: TRBV2; j_gene: TRBJ1-2; d_gene: NA; abundance: once; CDR3nt: TGTGCCACCCGGGGGCAGGGTGACTATGGCTACACCTTC; CDR3aa: CATRGQGDYGYTF
v_gene: TRBV28; j_gene: TRBJ2-3; d_gene: NA; abundance: NA; CDR3nt: TGTGCCAGCGGGGACACCGGCACAGATACGCAGTATTTT; CDR3aa: CASGDTGTDTQYF
v_gene: TRBV29-1; j_gene: TRBJ2-3; d_gene: NA; abundance: NA; CDR3nt: TGCAGCCTTAAAACAGATACGCAGTATTTT; CDR3aa: CSLKTDTQYF
v_gene: TRBV12-3/TRBV12-4; j_gene: TRBJ2-1; d_gene: NA; abundance: NA; CDR3nt: TGTGCCAGCACCTTTGGGGGAAACTACAATGAGCAGTTCTTC; CDR3aa: CASTFGGNYNEQFF
v_gene: TRBV4-1; j_gene: TRBJ1-3; d_gene: NA; abundance: NA; CDR3nt: TGCGCCAGCAGCCAGGACAGTTACACCATATATTTT; CDR3aa: CASSQDSYTIYF
v_gene: TRBV4-1; j_gene: TRBJ2-4; d_gene: TRBD1; abundance: few; CDR3nt: TGCGCCAGCAGCCAAGGGGTTCGGACAGGGGCGGACATTCAGTACTTC; CDR3aa: CASSQGVRTGADIQYF
v_gene: TRBV19; j_gene: TRBJ2-1; d_gene: NA; abundance: few; CDR3nt: TGTGCCAGTAGTATAGTCCCGGGAACGTACAATGAGCAGTTCTTC; CDR3aa: CASSIVPGTYNEQFF